This entry lists 14 T cell receptor beta chains sequenced from one sample in a study of blood T cell repertoires in COVID-19. Some clones are missing from TCRdb's copy, which holds only in-frame ones; the method was immunoSEQ multiplex PCR. The sample lists around 260,000 clones; 86% were seen once. Source material: peripheral blood. Source of these receptors: a woman in her thirties with active or convalescent COVID-19.

V is TRBV12-1 and J is TRBJ2-4; the table calls TRBD1, which could not be checked here. TRBV12-1 is recorded as a pseudogene. The CDR3 length is 17 residues. In DNA form, the CDR3 reads TGTGCCAGCAGCTTCCGGGACAGGGGTTGGTTTGTAAACATTCAGTACTTC. This sequence encodes CASSFRDRGWFVNIQYF.

The rearrangement links TRBV27 to TRBJ2-1; D is ambiguous. The V and J ends lost 6 bases and 9 bases respectively, with 15 bases between them. The CDR3 totals 13 residues. CDR1 and CDR2 (germline): MNHEY, SMNVEV (reference sequence). The CDR3 protein is CASSLGPTREQFF. Here the CDR3 DNA reads TGTGCCAGCAGCCTTGGGCCCACCCGTGAGCAGTTCTTC.

V gene TRBV29-1 combines with J gene TRBJ2-1; D gene ambiguous. The germline V gene encodes CDR1 SQVTM and CDR2 ANQGSEA. The germline V and J ends were trimmed by 4 bases and 6 bases, with 10 bases remaining between them. The length of the CDR3 is 12 residues. CDR3 bases: TGCAGCGTTGGGTTCCCGGGCAATGAGCAGTTCTTC. This translates into CSVGFPGNEQFF.

The CDR3 DNA is TGCGCCAGCAGCTTGGTACCAGCGGGGGGCTCCGGGGAGACCCAGTACTTC. Amino acid sequence: CASSLVPAGGSGETQYF. The V and J genes are TRBV5-1 and TRBJ2-5; TRBD2 aligns across 9 bases. This CDR3 is 17 amino acids long. Germline CDR1 SGHRS, CDR2 YFSETQ. Unmatched junction bases numbered 11, after V lost 0 bases and J lost 5 bases.

This chain joins TRBV6-2 or TRBV6-3 and TRBJ1-2; D is possibly TRBD1 (6 bases). There are 17 residues in the CDR3. Germline CDR1 and CDR2: MNHEY and SVGEGT. V was pared by 5 bases and J by 4 bases, with 23 bases between. CDR3 loop: CASSSPSGTKASYGYTF. In DNA, the CDR3 is TGTGCCAGCAGTAGCCCCTCCGGGACAAAGGCTTCCTATGGCTACACCTTC.

The V call is TRBV6-5, the J call TRBJ2-3; 7 bases agree with TRBD2. Germline assignment: CDR1 MNHEY and CDR2 SVGAGI. This CDR3 contains 13 residues. Trimming removed 6 bases from V and 10 bases from J; junction bases left unmatched: 10. CDR3 in DNA: TGTGCCAGCAGCAGATCAGCGGGACTCGCGCAGTATTTT. Encoded protein: CASSRSAGLAQYF.

This clone was detected only once. The J gene is TRBJ1-1, the V gene TRBV28, with D possibly matching TRBD1 (5 bases). V lost 6 bases to trimming and J lost 4 bases, with 12 bases between them. The CDR3 totals 13 residues. The germline gives CDR1 MDHEN, CDR2 SYDVKM. The CDR3 loop reads CASRLRGSTEAFF. DNA of the CDR3: TGTGCCAGCAGACTTCGGGGGAGCACTGAAGCTTTCTTT. Based on the CDR3 plus reference TRBV28 and TRBJ1-1, the full variable domain is DVKVTQSSRYLVKRTGEKVFLECVQDMDHENMFWYRQDPGLGLRLIYFSYDVKMKEKGDIPEGYSVSREKKERFSLILESASTNQTSMYLCASRLRGSTEAFFGQGTRLTVV.

The V gene is TRBV19, the J gene TRBJ1-4, with TRBD1 matching 7 bases. With 0 bases clipped from V and 8 bases from J, the junction kept 9 bases outside the gene matches. The CDR3 is made up of 16 amino acids. Looked up from germline, CDR1 is LNHDA and CDR2 is SQIVND (reference sequence). CDR3 in amino acids: CASSIDGRGREEKLFF. The CDR3 coding sequence is TGTGCCAGTAGTATAGACGGCAGGGGGAGAGAGGAAAAACTGTTTTTT.

The rearrangement uses TRBV5-5 and TRBJ1-2; D may be TRBD1 (5 bases). Per germline, CDR1 SGHKS and CDR2 YYEKEE (reference sequence). There are 16 residues in the CDR3. Trimming removed 4 bases from V and 2 bases from J, with 18 bases in between. DNA for the CDR3: TGTGCCAGCAGCCGAGGGACTGGAAACATAAACTATGGCTACACCTTC. Encoded protein: CASSRGTGNINYGYTF.

This clone was found a few times. The gene calls are TRBV11-2 and TRBJ2-7; a possible D gene is TRBD2 (5 bases). This CDR3 spans 14 amino acids. Germline CDR1 is SGHAT and CDR2 is FQNNGV. With 6 bases removed from V and 7 bases from J, the gap between germline ends came to 19 bases. The CDR3 DNA reads TGTGCCAGCAGAAGGGATCTCGGGGTGAGGGAGCAGTACTTC. This sequence encodes CASRRDLGVREQYF.

The chain carries TRBV7-2 and TRBJ2-3, with D possibly TRBD1 on 6 matching bases. V dropped 6 bases and J dropped 4 bases, with 14 bases sitting between them. CDR1 and CDR2 from the germline V gene are SGHTA and FQGNSA. The CDR3 extends over 14 amino acids. CDR3 amino acids: CASSRTGWADTQYF. The CDR3 DNA is TGTGCCAGCAGTCGTACAGGGTGGGCAGATACGCAGTATTTT.

The V and J genes are TRBV9 and TRBJ2-3; 7 bases align to TRBD1. Germline V gene lookup returns CDR1 SGDLS and CDR2 YYNGEE. The junction had 9 bases not matched to a gene; V was cut back by 4 bases and J by 4 bases. The CDR3 is made up of 15 amino acids. The CDR3 is CASSPQGLEPDTQYF. CDR3 sequence (DNA): TGTGCCAGCAGCCCACAGGGGTTGGAGCCAGATACGCAGTATTTT.

This rearrangement joins TRBV10-3 to TRBJ1-6; D might be TRBD1 (5 bases). The V end was cut by 2 bases, the J end by 7 bases, with 9 bases between. Germline CDR1 reads ENHRY; CDR2 reads SYGVKD. This CDR3 is built from 14 residues. In DNA, the CDR3 is TGTGCCATCAGTGAGCCGCGACAGAATTCACCCCTCCACTTT. It is translated as CAISEPRQNSPLHF.

CDR3 nucleotides: TGTGCCAGCAGCTTAGTTTTAGGGGGCCAGAATTCACCCCTCCACTTT. Protein sequence: CASSLVLGGQNSPLHF. The chain couples TRBV7-9 to TRBJ1-6; 7 nucleotides line up with TRBD1. Losses at the gene ends were 1 base for V and 7 bases for J; bases not matched to a gene: 7. Germline-derived CDR1 and CDR2 are SEHNR and FQNEAQ (reference sequence). The CDR3 length is 16 residues.